This T cell receptor beta chain was retrieved from a study of blood T cell repertoires in COVID-19. Study background: The United States, Italy and Spain were the sources of the acute and convalescent COVID-19 samples. From T cells, B-cell-depleted T cells, or PBMCs came the material, which was cDNA or gDNA.

Per the original methods: Estimation of nucleated cell counts was performed using reference gene primer amplification. Profiled with immunoSEQ multiplex PCR; TCRdb holds only in-frame clones, not every one. V and J calls and clone size come straight from that table; D and trimming were deduced from the DNA. The sample lists around 220,000 clones, nearly 90% occurring once. This CDR3 spans 20 amino acids. V dropped 0 bases and J dropped 6; count of bases not matched to a gene: 18. Germline V gene data show CDR1 as LNHNV and CDR2 as YYDKDF (reference sequence). This receptor was taken from a woman aged 40 to 55 who had recovered from COVID-19. This chain links TRBV15 with TRBJ1-4, with 8 bases matching TRBD1. Input material: peripheral blood. CDR3 nucleotides: TGTGCCACCAGCAGAGATCGGGTCGACAGGGGTAGTATCGCGCATGAAAAACTGTTTTTT. Translating gives CATSRDRVDRGSIAHEKLFF.